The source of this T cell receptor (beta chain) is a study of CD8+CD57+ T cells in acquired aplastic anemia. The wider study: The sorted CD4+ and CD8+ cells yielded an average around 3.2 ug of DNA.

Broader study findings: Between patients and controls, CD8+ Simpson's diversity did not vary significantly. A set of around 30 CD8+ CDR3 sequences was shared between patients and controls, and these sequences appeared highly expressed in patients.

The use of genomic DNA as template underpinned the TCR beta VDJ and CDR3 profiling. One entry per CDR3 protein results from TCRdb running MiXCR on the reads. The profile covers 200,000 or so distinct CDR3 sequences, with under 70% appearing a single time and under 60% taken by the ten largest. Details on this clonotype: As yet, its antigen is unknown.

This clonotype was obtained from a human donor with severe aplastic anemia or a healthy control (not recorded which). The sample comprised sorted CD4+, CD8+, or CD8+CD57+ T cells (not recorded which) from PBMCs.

The CDR3 DNA follows: TGCAGCGCACAGACAGGGGCCTCCTACGAGCAGTACTTC. Residues: CSAQTGASYEQYF. V usage is TRBV29-1 and J usage is TRBJ2-7, with 8 bases that match TRBD1. The germline V gene has CDR1 SQVTM and CDR2 ANQGSEA. CDR3 size: 13 residues. J lost 0 bases, V lost 7 bases, and 5 bases had no gene match.